The rows below give T cell receptor beta chains drawn from one sample of a study of T-cell memory formation after mild COVID-19. TCRdb re-analysed the 5' RACE reads in MiXCR, keeping a single row per CDR3 protein. The profile shows 470,000 or so distinct CDR3 sequences, about a sixth of them singletons. The material sequenced was PBMCs or a T cell subset sorted from them (not recorded which). The receptors come from a man aged 18 to 35 who had mild COVID-19 (a few samples of this study predate the infection). Cell type and time point are not known. Both conserved end residues are trimmed from each CDR3. The order of the fields is D gene, clone size, V gene, J gene, CDR3 protein. A D gene is named only where the DNA matches it firmly. Expanded clones are given a class, and other clones once, few, many or no size at all.

d_call: .; clone_size: few; v_call: TRBV20-1; j_call: TRBJ1-2; cdr3_aa: SAKQGPGQLSYGYT
d_call: .; clone_size: few; v_call: TRBV5-1; j_call: TRBJ1-2; cdr3_aa: ASSSGDNVLYGYT
d_call: .; clone_size: .; v_call: TRBV20-1; j_call: TRBJ2-7; cdr3_aa: SARDRRGSYEQY
d_call: .; clone_size: .; v_call: TRBV3-1; j_call: TRBJ2-1; cdr3_aa: ASSPQRPRGYNEQF
d_call: .; clone_size: many; v_call: TRBV7-2; j_call: TRBJ1-1; cdr3_aa: ASSLRGAQVAF
d_call: TRBD1; clone_size: few; v_call: TRBV6-2/TRBV6-3; j_call: TRBJ1-2; cdr3_aa: ASSYLGTGNGYT
d_call: .; clone_size: .; v_call: TRBV11-3; j_call: TRBJ1-1; cdr3_aa: ASSSRQDHEAF
d_call: TRBD2; clone_size: .; v_call: TRBV9; j_call: TRBJ2-5; cdr3_aa: ASSVWASGGGETQY
d_call: .; clone_size: .; v_call: TRBV7-2; j_call: TRBJ2-1; cdr3_aa: ASSLATGRQF
d_call: .; clone_size: few; v_call: TRBV23-1; j_call: TRBJ1-2; cdr3_aa: ARPRILYWTPYT
d_call: .; clone_size: .; v_call: TRBV9; j_call: TRBJ1-2; cdr3_aa: ASSESSRWHT
d_call: .; clone_size: many; v_call: TRBV29-1; j_call: TRBJ2-2; cdr3_aa: SVSRYRDNLYTGELF
d_call: TRBD2; clone_size: .; v_call: TRBV7-6; j_call: TRBJ2-5; cdr3_aa: ASSLGASGGAGKTQY